This entry lists 30 T cell receptor beta chains sequenced from one sample in a study of cytomegalovirus exposure and HLA in healthy donors. With 60 Vbeta and 13 Jbeta primers, the PCR was carried out. Data came from immunoSEQ multiplex PCR; TCRdb stores just in-frame clones and leaves some out. The table has 180,000 or so clones, just under 80% seen once. Source material: PBMCs. These receptors came from a female donor in good health and CMV-seronegative.

The chain is built from TRBV6-6 and TRBJ2-1; possibly TRBD1 or TRBD2 for D (7 bases each). Germline V lookup: CDR1 MNHNY, CDR2 SVGAGI (reference sequence). This CDR3 is 13 amino acids long. Trimming stripped 4 bases from V and 9 bases from J, with 13 bases between. The CDR3, as DNA: TGTGCCAGCAGTTCCTCAGGGGGGGGTGAGCAGTTCTTC. Translation: CASSSSGGGEQFF.

This clone was recorded a few times. The chain uses TRBV23-1 and TRBJ2-3; unclear D gene. TRBV23-1 is placed among ORFs of uncertain function. Trimming left V 0 bases short and J 11 bases short, with 12 bases between. The CDR3 has 13 amino acids. CDR3 DNA sequence: TGCGCCAGCAGTCAATCGTGGCCCCCGGGGCAGTATTTT. This codes for CASSQSWPPGQYF.

The chain recombines TRBV19 with TRBJ1-3; TRBD1 matches 8 bases. The germline V gene encodes CDR1 LNHDA and CDR2 SQIVND (reference sequence). With V trimmed by 8 bases and J by 8 bases, 11 bases remained unmatched. The CDR3 covers 14 residues. In DNA form, the CDR3 reads TGTGCCAGTCGACAGGGGCTAGACCGACACACCATATATTTT. It specifies CASRQGLDRHTIYF.

The chain carries TRBV29-1 and TRBJ2-3; maybe TRBD2 (5 bases). From germline, CDR1 is SQVTM and CDR2 ANQGSEA. Trimming left V 4 bases short and J 4 bases short, with 9 bases between. The CDR3 loop spans 12 amino acids. CDR3 loop: CSVAEGADTQYF. For the CDR3, the DNA is TGCAGCGTTGCCGAGGGCGCAGATACGCAGTATTTT.

The chain uses TRBV15 and TRBJ2-1; possible D gene TRBD2, 5 bases. V lost 0 bases and J lost 6, with 12 bases in between. The CDR3 extends over 15 amino acids. Germline V gene lookup returns CDR1 LNHNV and CDR2 YYDKDF (reference sequence). CDR3 sequence reads: CATSRDLAAGNEQFF. CDR3 bases: TGTGCCACCAGCAGAGATCTGGCCGCGGGCAATGAGCAGTTCTTC.

The chain links TRBV7-2 to TRBJ1-5; D remains unclear. V was shortened by 1 base and J by 6 bases, with 10 bases between the two germline ends. This CDR3 contains 14 residues. In germline, CDR1 is SGHTA, CDR2 FQGNSA. The CDR3 reads CASSLDGESQPQHF. The CDR3 nucleotides read TGTGCCAGCAGCTTAGACGGGGAGAGTCAGCCCCAGCATTTT.

This clone was seen once. The chain joins TRBV9 to TRBJ2-2, with 8 bases aligning to TRBD1. Unmatched junction bases numbered 5, after V lost 4 bases and J lost 6 bases. The V gene's germline CDR1 is SGDLS and CDR2 YYNGEE. CDR3 length equals 14 residues. CDR3 coding DNA: TGTGCCAGCAGCACACGGACAGGGCCCGGGGAGCTGTTTTTT. Amino acids: CASSTRTGPGELFF.

The rearrangement joins TRBV5-6 to TRBJ2-7, with 10 bases fitting TRBD2. The CDR3 totals 16 residues. J gave up 0 bases and V 2 bases, and 5 bases lay outside the gene matches. Germline V gene sequence: CDR1 SGHDT, CDR2 YYEEEE. CDR3 bases: TGTGCCAGCAGCTTACAAGCGGGAGGGAGCTCCTACGAGCAGTACTTC. Translation: CASSLQAGGSSYEQYF.

The CDR3 sequence is CASRPTGGTEAFF. The CDR3 DNA follows: TGTGCCAGCAGGCCGACAGGGGGCACTGAAGCTTTCTTT. The V and J genes are TRBV6-6 and TRBJ1-1, with TRBD1 matching over 9 bases. This CDR3 has 13 amino acids. V shed 6 bases and J 4 bases; nucleotides not matched to a gene: 3. Germline V gene data show CDR1 as MNHNY and CDR2 as SVGAGI (reference sequence).

With respect to this clone: One end of the junction fails to match germline, which may point to a read error. The rearrangement links TRBV7-9 to TRBJ1-2, with D perhaps matching TRBD1 (6 bases). CDR3 length: 13 amino acids. Germline V gene data show CDR1 as SEHNR and CDR2 as FQNEAQ (reference sequence). As DNA, the CDR3 is TGTTCCAGCAGTCCAGGGGTAGACTATGGCTACACCTTC. Translated, it gives CSSSPGVDYGYTF.

The chain has TRBV7-2 and TRBJ2-7; 8 nucleotides agree with TRBD1. This CDR3 has 14 amino acids. The germline gives CDR1 SGHTA, CDR2 FQGNSA. Losses at the gene ends were 5 bases for V and 7 bases for J; bases not matched to a gene: 10. CDR3 sequence: CASSLWTGRGEQYF. The DNA for the CDR3 is TGTGCCAGCAGCCTGTGGACAGGGCGTGGGGAGCAGTACTTC.

This CDR3 is CASSLAGTGGYGYTF. Here the CDR3 DNA reads TGTGCCAGCAGCTTAGCGGGGACAGGAGGCTATGGCTACACCTTC. The chain combines TRBV11-1 with TRBJ1-2; 8 bases are a match to TRBD1. The CDR3 contains 15 residues. Germline assignment: CDR1 SGHAT and CDR2 FQDESV (reference sequence). V trimming: 0 bases; J trimming: 4 bases; junction bases outside the gene matches: 4.

The genes are TRBV28 and TRBJ1-2; no definite D call. Germline assignment: CDR1 MDHEN and CDR2 SYDVKM. V was trimmed by 2 bases and J by 3 bases, leaving 7 bases between them. CDR3 size: 13 residues. As DNA, the CDR3 is TGTGCCAGCAGTTTAAACACCTACTATGGCTACACCTTC. Translating gives CASSLNTYYGYTF.

This chain links TRBV27 with TRBJ1-2; tentative D call: TRBD1 (5 bases). CDR1 MNHEY and CDR2 SMNVEV come from the germline V gene (reference sequence). V was clipped by 5 bases and J by 4 bases, with 14 bases between them. There are 14 residues in the CDR3. CDR3 DNA: TGTGCCAGCAGTCCGATGCAGGGCGGCTATGGCTACACCTTC. Residues: CASSPMQGGYGYTF.

The chain recombines TRBV6-6 with TRBJ2-5; perhaps TRBD1 as D (5 bases). Germline V gene sequence: CDR1 MNHNY, CDR2 SVGAGI (reference sequence). V was shortened by 6 bases and J by 4 bases, with 18 bases between the two germline ends. The CDR3 is made up of 15 amino acids. This CDR3 reads CASRGRTVSRETQYF. The CDR3, as DNA: TGTGCCAGCAGGGGGCGAACGGTTAGTAGAGAGACCCAGTACTTC.

The chain recombines TRBV27 with TRBJ1-6; D not certain. Germline V gives CDR1 MNHEY, CDR2 SMNVEV (reference sequence). The germline V and J ends were trimmed by 2 bases and 0 bases, with 14 bases remaining between them. The CDR3 contains 18 residues. CDR3 residues: CASSLGWRESSYNSPLHF. CDR3 nucleotide sequence: TGTGCCAGCAGTTTAGGTTGGAGGGAGAGCTCCTATAATTCACCCCTCCACTTT.

This clone was picked up one time. This chain joins TRBV5-4 and TRBJ2-7, with 10 positions matching TRBD1. CDR1 SGHNT and CDR2 YYREEE come from the germline V gene (reference sequence). The CDR3 has 14 amino acids. V gave up 7 bases and J gave up 2 bases; unmatched junction bases: 6. The CDR3 protein is CASSTGTGAYEQYF. The CDR3 DNA reads TGTGCCAGCTCCACCGGGACAGGGGCCTACGAGCAGTACTTC. The whole variable domain, remainder taken from reference TRBV5-4 and TRBJ2-7, is ETGVTQSPTHLIKTRGQQVTLRCSSQSGHNTVSWYQQALGQGPQFIFQYYREEENGRGNFPPRFSGLQFPNYSSELNVNALELDDSALYLCASSTGTGAYEQYFGPGTRLTVT.

The rearrangement uses TRBV7-9 and TRBJ2-3; perhaps TRBD2 as D (6 bases). The V end lost 7 bases, the J end lost 3 bases, and 11 bases lay between the germline ends. Germline values: CDR1 SEHNR, CDR2 FQNEAQ (reference sequence). The CDR3 spans 13 residues. CDR3 nucleotides: TGTGCCAGCAAAGCGGCGGGGACAGATACGCAGTATTTT. It yields the protein CASKAAGTDTQYF.

The chain joins TRBV28 to TRBJ2-7; 9 bases match TRBD1. V dropped 7 bases and J dropped 0; count of bases not matched to a gene: 4. Germline CDR1 reads MDHEN; CDR2 reads SYDVKM. This CDR3 has 14 residues. The CDR3 loop is CASTGQGSSYEQYF. The CDR3 nucleotides are TGTGCCAGCACCGGACAGGGGAGCTCCTACGAGCAGTACTTC.

The chain combines TRBV18 with TRBJ2-5; TRBD1 agrees at 9 bases. The V and J ends lost 3 bases and 4 bases, in that order; junction bases with no gene match: 0. Germline V lookup: CDR1 KGHSH, CDR2 LQKENI. CDR3 length: 13 residues. The CDR3 sequence: CASSPGQGETQYF. The CDR3 nucleotides read TGTGCCAGCTCACCGGGACAGGGAGAGACCCAGTACTTC.

This clone showed up just a few times. The chain carries TRBV7-2 and TRBJ1-1; 9 positions agree with TRBD1. CDR1 is SGHTA, CDR2 FQGNSA, per germline. The CDR3 totals 16 residues. J was trimmed by 3 bases and V by 2 bases; bases with no gene match: 7. CDR3 amino acids: CASSLPDRGYYTEAFF. CDR3 in DNA: TGTGCCAGCAGCTTACCGGACAGGGGATACTACACTGAAGCTTTCTTT. The whole variable domain, filled in from reference TRBV7-2 and TRBJ1-1, reads GAGVSQSPSNKVTEKGKDVELRCDPISGHTALYWYRQSLGQGLEFLIYFQGNSAPDKSGLPSDRFSAERTGGSVSTLTIQRTQQEDSAVYLCASSLPDRGYYTEAFFGQGTRLTVV.

A few counts support this clone. Other DNA sequences in the same sample also yield this CDR3. This rearrangement joins TRBV18 to TRBJ1-1; D remains ambiguous. The germline CDR1 and CDR2 sequences are KGHSH and LQKENI. This CDR3 contains 12 residues. V was shortened by 4 bases and J by 1 base, with 4 bases between the two germline ends. DNA of the CDR3: TGTGCCAGCTCACGCGCGAACACTGAAGCTTTCTTT. As protein: CASSRANTEAFF.

The V and J genes are TRBV5-1 and TRBJ2-7, with D possibly TRBD2 on 6 matching bases. CDR3 length equals 16 residues. V was trimmed by 2 bases and J by 2 bases, leaving 17 bases between them. CDR1 and CDR2 (germline): SGHRS, YFSETQ. Here the CDR3 reads CASSLSEGNPTYEQYF. The CDR3 DNA is TGCGCCAGCAGCTTATCGGAGGGGAACCCTACCTACGAGCAGTACTTC. Full variable domain (remainder filled in from reference TRBV5-1 and TRBJ2-7): KAGVTQTPRYLIKTRGQQVTLSCSPISGHRSVSWYQQTPGQGLQFLFEYFSETQRNKGNFPGRFSGRQFSNSRSEMNVSTLELGDSALYLCASSLSEGNPTYEQYFGPGTRLTVT.

The rearrangement links TRBV19 to TRBJ1-2; 9 nucleotides agree with TRBD1. With 3 bases clipped from V and 8 bases from J, the junction kept 13 bases outside the gene matches. Per the germline V gene, CDR1 is LNHDA and CDR2 is SQIVND (reference sequence). This CDR3 is built from 16 residues. The CDR3 loop is CASSMELGQGDRGYTF. In DNA form, the CDR3 reads TGTGCCAGTAGTATGGAACTGGGACAGGGAGATAGGGGCTACACCTTC.

V is TRBV15 and J is TRBJ2-7; TRBD1 might be the D (5 bases). The germline V gene has CDR1 LNHNV and CDR2 YYDKDF (reference sequence). The length of the CDR3 is 13 residues. V gave up 0 bases and J gave up 11 bases, with 14 bases separating them. CDR3 sequence: CATSRDLTDKKYF. CDR3 coding DNA: TGTGCCACCAGCAGAGATCTGACGGACAAGAAGTACTTC.

The chain couples TRBV6-5 to TRBJ1-2, with 10 bases aligning to TRBD1. CDR1 and CDR2 from the germline V gene are MNHEY and SVGAGI. The length of the CDR3 is 16 residues. V dropped 4 bases and J dropped 3; count of bases not matched to a gene: 8. CDR3 loop: CASSSIDRGRDYGYTF. DNA for the CDR3: TGTGCCAGCAGTTCCATTGACAGGGGGCGAGACTATGGCTACACCTTC.

The V gene is TRBV19, the J gene TRBJ1-5, with a tentative D call TRBD1 (5 bases). There are 16 residues in the CDR3. The germline V gene has CDR1 LNHDA and CDR2 SQIVND (reference sequence). V lost 5 bases, J lost 2 bases, and 16 bases lay in between. CDR3 protein: CASSFWGGVGNQPQHF. The CDR3 region has the DNA TGTGCCAGTAGTTTCTGGGGCGGGGTAGGCAATCAGCCCCAGCATTTT.

V and J are TRBV27 and TRBJ2-1; 9 bases agree with TRBD2. CDR3 length: 14 amino acids. Germline assignment: CDR1 MNHEY and CDR2 SMNVEV (reference sequence). V gave up 3 bases and J gave up 12 bases; unmatched junction bases: 9. The CDR3 region is CASSFLAGYSGQFF. In DNA form, the CDR3 reads TGTGCCAGCAGTTTTCTAGCGGGATATAGCGGGCAGTTCTTC.

The rearrangement uses TRBV6-6 and TRBJ2-4; D possibly corresponds to TRBD1 (5 bases). This CDR3 is built from 15 residues. V lost 6 bases and J lost 0, with 12 bases in between. The germline V gene encodes CDR1 MNHNY and CDR2 SVGAGI (reference sequence). The CDR3 sequence is CASSDSRLAKNIQYF. As DNA, the CDR3 is TGTGCCAGCAGCGACAGTAGGCTAGCCAAAAACATTCAGTACTTC.

The chain joins TRBV13 to TRBJ1-4; the D gene is possibly TRBD1 (5 bases). Germline CDR1 reads PRHDT; CDR2 reads FYEKMQ (reference sequence). The V end was cut by 4 bases, the J end by 7 bases, with 25 bases between. The CDR3 consists of 18 residues. For the CDR3, the DNA is TGTGCCAGCAGCTCTTTACCGGGAGGTAGAACGGGGGTTGAAAAACTGTTTTTT. Translating gives CASSSLPGGRTGVEKLFF.